The next 5 T cell receptor beta chains were all read from a single sample in a study of cytomegalovirus exposure and HLA in healthy donors (dated by TCRdb to about 2017). The library was prepared using the immunoSEQ multiplex PCR assay. For the multiplex PCR, a mixture combining 60 forward primers for TCR Vbeta segments and 13 reverse primers for TCR Jbeta segments was used. TCRdb took this table from immuneACCESS and kept in-frame rearrangements with V and J called. Such tables lack part of the clones; where checked against another copy, unresolved V genes explain under half of the gap, and the rest is unexplained. For this sample there are roughly 220,000 clones; under 85% appear just once. Around 1.7% of the sample is held by the ten biggest clonotypes. Sequencing input: PBMCs. The receptors were gathered from a man between 45 and 60 years old in good health and CMV-seronegative.

The chain couples TRBV6-5 to TRBJ2-5; 7 bases fit TRBD2. The germline V gene encodes CDR1 MNHEY and CDR2 SVGAGI. J lost 1 base, V lost 6 bases, and 5 bases had no gene match. This CDR3 has 14 residues. As DNA, the CDR3 is TGTGCCAGCAGCCGCACTAGCGCCCAAGAGACCCAGTACTTC. This codes for CASSRTSAQETQYF.

The chain couples TRBV27 to TRBJ2-7; 8 bases align to TRBD2. After removal of 5 bases from V and 0 bases from J, the junction contained 6 bases not matched to a gene. Germline lookup yields CDR1 MNHEY and CDR2 SMNVEV (reference sequence). The CDR3 is 15 residues long. This CDR3 reads CASSLSGIDSYEQYF. The CDR3 coding sequence is TGTGCCAGCAGTCTTAGCGGGATAGACTCCTACGAGCAGTACTTC.

The chain is built from TRBV14 and TRBJ2-3; 9 bases are shared with TRBD2. J lost 0 bases, V lost 6 bases, and 1 base had no gene match. CDR1 and CDR2 from the germline V gene are SGHDN and FVKESK. The CDR3 totals 14 residues. The CDR3 loop reads CASRTSGSTDTQYF. In DNA form, the CDR3 reads TGTGCCAGCAGAACTAGCGGGAGCACAGATACGCAGTATTTT.

V usage is TRBV28 and J usage is TRBJ2-1, with 9 bases fitting TRBD1. The length of the CDR3 is 11 residues. Germline lookup yields CDR1 MDHEN and CDR2 SYDVKM. The trim removed 4 bases at V and 14 bases at J, leaving 3 bases unmatched. This CDR3 is CASSSGQGEFF. CDR3 nucleotides: TGTGCCAGCAGTTCGGGACAGGGTGAGTTCTTC.

The gene calls are TRBV7-2 and TRBJ2-5, with 14 bases that match TRBD2. From germline, CDR1 is SGHTA and CDR2 FQGNSA. The CDR3 runs 18 residues. The ends lost 1 base at V and 5 bases at J; junction bases unmatched: 9. Here the CDR3 reads CASSLGLRLAGGRETQYF. For the CDR3, the DNA is TGTGCCAGCAGCTTAGGGCTGCGACTAGCGGGAGGGCGGGAGACCCAGTACTTC.